This T cell receptor (beta chain) was observed in a study of cytomegalovirus exposure and HLA in healthy donors. Use of 60 Vbeta and 13 Jbeta primers characterized the PCR. Data came from immunoSEQ multiplex PCR; TCRdb stores just in-frame clones and leaves some out. The sample carries about 140,000 clones, around 85% recorded once. J was trimmed by 7 bases and V by 7 bases; bases with no gene match: 20. CDR3 length: 18 residues. CDR1 is MNHEY and CDR2 is SMNVEV in the germline V gene (reference sequence). The chain couples TRBV27 to TRBJ2-5, with TRBD2 matching over 11 bases. The receptor was isolated from a woman aged 45-65 years in good health and CMV-seropositive. Sequencing used PBMCs. The CDR3 coding sequence is TGTGCCAGCACTACTTTAAGCCCCCTAGCGGGGGGCATCGGGACCCAGTACTTC. Amino acids: CASTTLSPLAGGIGTQYF.